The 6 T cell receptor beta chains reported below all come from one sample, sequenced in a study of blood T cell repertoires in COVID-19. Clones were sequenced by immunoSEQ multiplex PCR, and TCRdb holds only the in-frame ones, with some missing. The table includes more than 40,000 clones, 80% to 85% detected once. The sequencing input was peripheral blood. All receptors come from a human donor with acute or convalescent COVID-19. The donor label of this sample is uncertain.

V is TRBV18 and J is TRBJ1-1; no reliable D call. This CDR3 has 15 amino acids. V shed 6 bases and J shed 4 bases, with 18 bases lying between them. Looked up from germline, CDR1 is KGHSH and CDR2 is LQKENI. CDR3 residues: CASSRYTEDSTEAFF. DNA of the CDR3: TGTGCCAGCTCGCGATATACGGAGGATAGCACTGAAGCTTTCTTT.

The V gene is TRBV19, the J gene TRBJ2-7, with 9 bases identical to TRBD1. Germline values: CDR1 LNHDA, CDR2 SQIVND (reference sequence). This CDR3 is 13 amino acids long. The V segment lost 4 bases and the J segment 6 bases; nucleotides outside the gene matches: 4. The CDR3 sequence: CASSTGQGGEQYF. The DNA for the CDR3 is TGTGCCAGTAGTACGGGACAGGGAGGCGAGCAGTACTTC.

The CDR3 sequence is CASSPGTAGNTIYF. The CDR3 bases are TGCGCCAGCAGCCCAGGGACAGCTGGAAACACCATATATTTT. The chain joins TRBV5-1 to TRBJ1-3, with 7 bases fitting TRBD1. Unmatched junction bases numbered 3, after V lost 4 bases and J lost 2 bases. The CDR3 sequence is 14 residues long. Germline lookup yields CDR1 SGHRS and CDR2 YFSETQ.

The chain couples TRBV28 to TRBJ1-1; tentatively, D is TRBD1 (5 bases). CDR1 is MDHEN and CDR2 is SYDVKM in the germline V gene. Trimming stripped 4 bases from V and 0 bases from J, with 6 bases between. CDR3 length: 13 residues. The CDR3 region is CASSSGLNTEAFF. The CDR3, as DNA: TGTGCCAGCAGTTCAGGGCTGAACACTGAAGCTTTCTTT. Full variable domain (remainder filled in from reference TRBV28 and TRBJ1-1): DVKVTQSSRYLVKRTGEKVFLECVQDMDHENMFWYRQDPGLGLRLIYFSYDVKMKEKGDIPEGYSVSREKKERFSLILESASTNQTSMYLCASSSGLNTEAFFGQGTRLTVV.

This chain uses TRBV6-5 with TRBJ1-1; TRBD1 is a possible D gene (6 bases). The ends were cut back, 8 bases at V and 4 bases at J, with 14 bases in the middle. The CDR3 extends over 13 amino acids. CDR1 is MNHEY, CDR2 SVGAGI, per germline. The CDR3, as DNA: TGTGCCAGCCTTACAGGGCCGGGCACTGAAGCTTTCTTT. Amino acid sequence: CASLTGPGTEAFF.

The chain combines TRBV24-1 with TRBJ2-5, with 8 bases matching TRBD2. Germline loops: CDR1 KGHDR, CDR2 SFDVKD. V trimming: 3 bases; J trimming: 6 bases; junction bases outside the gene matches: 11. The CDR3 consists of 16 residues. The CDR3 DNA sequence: TGTGCCACCAGTGATACACGGGAGGTAGCGGGGAAGACCCAGTACTTC. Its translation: CATSDTREVAGKTQYF.